These 20 T cell receptor beta chains originate from one sample sequenced in a study of blood T cell repertoires in COVID-19. Sequencing was performed with immunoSEQ multiplex PCR; in TCRdb, only in-frame clones are kept and a portion is missing. In the table there are about 370,000 clones, approximately 93% of which are singletons. The sequenced material came from PBMCs or T cells enriched from blood (not recorded which). The source of these receptors is a woman between 40 and 55 years old who had been exposed to COVID-19.

The chain couples TRBV5-6 to TRBJ2-7; 11 bases fit TRBD1. V trimming: 1 base; J trimming: 4 bases; junction bases outside the gene matches: 4. The CDR3 is 15 residues long. Germline V gene lookup returns CDR1 SGHDT and CDR2 YYEEEE. As DNA, the CDR3 is TGTGCCAGCAGCTTGTACGGACAGGGGGCTTACGAGCAGTACTTC. This translates into CASSLYGQGAYEQYF.

The chain is built from TRBV14 and TRBJ1-2; 10 positions agree with TRBD1. Losses at the gene ends were 3 bases for V and 8 bases for J; bases not matched to a gene: 9. From germline, CDR1 is SGHDN and CDR2 FVKESK. The CDR3 has 15 amino acids. CDR3 residues: CASSHAGTGVFGYTF. The DNA of the CDR3 is TGTGCCAGCAGCCATGCCGGGACAGGGGTATTCGGCTACACCTTC.

The rearrangement links TRBV2 to TRBJ1-1, with D tentatively TRBD1 (5 bases). Trimming removed 4 bases from V and 11 bases from J, with 14 bases in between. This CDR3 comprises 12 residues. Germline loops: CDR1 SNHLY, CDR2 FYNNEI. The CDR3 nucleotides are TGTGCCAGCAGTGCTGAGGCAGGGCGGGCTTTCTTT. Encoded protein: CASSAEAGRAFF.

This chain connects TRBV25-1 to TRBJ2-5; 15 nucleotides align to TRBD2. The CDR3 contains 17 residues. Trimming cost V 3 bases and J 4 bases; bases outside gene matches: 6. Germline CDR1 reads MGHDK; CDR2 reads SYGVNS. CDR3: CASSDSGLAGGPETQYF. In DNA, the CDR3 is TGTGCCAGCAGTGACTCAGGACTAGCGGGAGGGCCAGAGACCCAGTACTTC.

The V gene is TRBV15, the J gene TRBJ1-2; D not certain. V lost 0 bases and J lost 5, with 13 bases in between. Germline CDR1 LNHNV, CDR2 YYDKDF (reference sequence). The CDR3 is made up of 15 amino acids. The DNA of the CDR3 is TGTGCCACCAGCAGAGATCGTGCGGAAATGTATGGCTACACCTTC. The encoded protein is CATSRDRAEMYGYTF.

The chain carries TRBV10-1 and TRBJ2-3; perhaps TRBD1 as D (6 bases). Trimming shortened V by 0 bases and J by 7 bases, and 8 bases separated the two germline ends. Germline V gives CDR1 WNHNN, CDR2 SYGVQD (reference sequence). The CDR3 sequence is 13 residues long. This CDR3 reads CASSESWDNTQYF. CDR3 DNA sequence: TGCGCCAGCAGTGAGTCTTGGGACAATACGCAGTATTTT.

This chain connects TRBV11-2 to TRBJ2-1; TRBD2 agrees at 7 bases. Looked up from germline, CDR1 is SGHAT and CDR2 is FQNNGV. V trimming: 2 bases; J trimming: 6 bases; junction bases outside the gene matches: 10. There are 16 residues in the CDR3. The CDR3 here is CASSLFYGSGGNEQFF. CDR3 sequence (DNA): TGTGCCAGCAGCTTATTCTACGGGTCGGGGGGCAATGAGCAGTTCTTC.

The V gene is TRBV6-5, the J gene TRBJ2-7; tentatively, D is TRBD2 (6 bases). With 6 bases removed from V and 3 bases from J, the gap between germline ends came to 12 bases. The CDR3 contains 13 residues. Germline CDR1 and CDR2: MNHEY and SVGAGI. The CDR3 region has the DNA TGTGCCAGCAGGAGGAGGGGAGACTACGAGCAGTACTTC. Translating it yields CASRRRGDYEQYF.

The chain employs TRBV10-2 and TRBJ1-5; D is possibly TRBD1 (5 bases). Looked up from germline, CDR1 is WSHSY and CDR2 is SAAADI. Trimming cost V 7 bases and J 5 bases, with 15 bases left between them. This CDR3 is built from 14 residues. The CDR3 is CASTARAADQPQHF. CDR3 in DNA: TGCGCCAGCACCGCCAGGGCAGCAGATCAGCCCCAGCATTTT.

This sequence joins TRBV7-8 and TRBJ1-6; unclear D gene. Germline lookup yields CDR1 SGHVS and CDR2 FQNEAQ. The ends were cut back, 4 bases at V and 0 bases at J, with 4 bases in the middle. The CDR3 has 14 amino acids. This CDR3 is CASSSSSYNSPLHF. The DNA of the CDR3 is TGTGCCAGCAGCTCGAGCTCCTATAATTCACCCCTCCACTTT.

V usage is TRBV30 and J usage is TRBJ2-1; TRBD1 agrees at 9 bases. Germline trimming cut 8 bases from V and 6 bases from J; bases unmatched to any gene: 5. Germline assignment: CDR1 GTSNPN and CDR2 SVGIG (reference sequence). The CDR3 is 12 amino acids. Written as DNA, the CDR3 is TGTGCCGTAGGGACAGGGTTCAATGAGCAGTTCTTC. Protein product: CAVGTGFNEQFF.

This chain joins TRBV19 and TRBJ2-2; 7 positions match TRBD1. Germline CDR1 and CDR2: LNHDA and SQIVND (reference sequence). The CDR3 is 15 residues long. The trim removed 7 bases at V and 0 bases at J, leaving 5 bases unmatched. Here the CDR3 reads CASKRTGTNTGELFF. The CDR3 DNA reads TGTGCCAGTAAACGGACAGGAACGAACACCGGGGAGCTGTTTTTT. The full variable domain, its missing parts supplied by reference TRBV19 and TRBJ2-2, is DGGITQSPKYLFRKEGQNVTLSCEQNLNHDAMYWYRQDPGQGLRLIYYSQIVNDFQKGDIAEGYSVSREKKESFPLTVTSAQKNPTAFYLCASKRTGTNTGELFFGEGSRLTVL.

The V call is TRBV28, the J call TRBJ1-2; weak D call: TRBD1 (6 bases). The CDR3 sequence is 15 residues long. Per germline, CDR1 MDHEN and CDR2 SYDVKM. Trimming took 2 bases from V and 7 from J, leaving 17 bases between them. Here the CDR3 DNA reads TGTGCCAGCAGTTTAGTGGGCGCAGGGGCCGGTGGCTACACCTTC. Protein product: CASSLVGAGAGGYTF.

V usage is TRBV2 and J usage is TRBJ1-5; D not resolved. Trimming left V 8 bases short and J 1 base short, with 12 bases between. There are 14 residues in the CDR3. Germline-derived CDR1 and CDR2 are SNHLY and FYNNEI. The CDR3 DNA sequence: TGTGCCAGCCGTCGGGTAGTAAGCAATCAGCCCCAGCATTTT. It yields the protein CASRRVVSNQPQHF.

The rearrangement joins TRBV27 to TRBJ2-7; maybe TRBD2 (5 bases). The CDR3 runs 13 residues. The V and J ends lost 3 bases and 2 bases respectively, with 8 bases between them. CDR1 and CDR2 (germline): MNHEY, SMNVEV (reference sequence). This CDR3 reads CASSLRAPYEQYF. The CDR3 DNA reads as TGTGCCAGCAGTTTGAGGGCCCCCTACGAGCAGTACTTC.

V gene TRBV25-1 combines with J gene TRBJ1-2, with 7 bases fitting TRBD1. CDR1 is MGHDK and CDR2 is SYGVNS in the germline V gene. V shed 4 bases and J 8 bases; nucleotides not matched to a gene: 7. CDR3 length: 13 residues. The CDR3 bases are TGTGCCAGCAGTGTTAAGGGGGCTGAGGGCTACACCTTC. This translates into CASSVKGAEGYTF.

J is TRBJ1-6 and V is TRBV6-5, with 8 bases matching TRBD1. This CDR3 is 14 amino acids long. The V segment lost 8 bases and the J segment 9 bases; nucleotides outside the gene matches: 9. Per the germline V gene, CDR1 is MNHEY and CDR2 is SVGAGI. The CDR3 sequence: CASRPRDRSSPLHF. CDR3 DNA: TGTGCCAGCCGTCCCCGGGACAGGAGTTCACCCCTCCACTTT.

V and J are TRBV10-2 and TRBJ2-1, with TRBD1 identical over 7 bases. Germline V CDR1 and CDR2: WSHSY, SAAADI. The CDR3 is 12 residues long. The J segment lost 16 bases and the V segment lost 8 bases, leaving 14 bases of the junction unmatched. This chain's CDR3 is CASGTVSDRPFF. In nucleotides, the CDR3 is TGCGCCAGCGGGACAGTCAGCGACCGACCTTTCTTC.

V gene TRBV6-5 combines with J gene TRBJ1-2; D is possibly TRBD1 (5 bases). This CDR3 is built from 15 residues. V gave up 8 bases and J gave up 0 bases, with 16 bases separating them. Germline loops: CDR1 MNHEY, CDR2 SVGAGI. The CDR3 sequence is CASHGAHRTNYGYTF. CDR3 nucleotides: TGTGCCAGCCACGGTGCACACAGGACTAACTATGGCTACACCTTC.

The chain employs TRBV6-2 or TRBV6-3 and TRBJ1-1; D possibly corresponds to TRBD1 (5 bases). The CDR3 contains 13 residues. V shed 5 bases and J shed 0 bases, with 7 bases lying between them. Germline CDR1 is MNHEY and CDR2 is SVGEGT. The chain's CDR3 is CASSPQVNTEAFF. The CDR3, as DNA: TGTGCCAGCAGTCCACAGGTGAACACTGAAGCTTTCTTT.